This T cell receptor beta chain is drawn from a study of T cell changes during pregnancy in multiple sclerosis. Using immunoSEQ multiplex PCR, the repertoire was profiled, and TCRdb retains in-frame clones only, with some absent. Of approximately 63,000 clones detected, roughly 92% appear once; the ten largest clones hold less than 2%. The CDR3 totals 13 residues. Between the trimmed V and J ends, which lost 6 bases and 7 bases, there was a span of 13 bases. Per the germline V gene, CDR1 is LGHNT and CDR2 is FRNRAP. V is TRBV12-5 and J is TRBJ1-5, with D possibly TRBD1 on 6 matching bases. The specimen was peripheral blood, collected in the third trimester of pregnancy. The sequence was obtained from a female donor in good health, enrolled as a control in a pregnancy study. The DNA of the CDR3 is TGTGCTAGTGGACTCGGACAGTCCCAGCCCCAGCATTTT. Residues: CASGLGQSQPQHF.